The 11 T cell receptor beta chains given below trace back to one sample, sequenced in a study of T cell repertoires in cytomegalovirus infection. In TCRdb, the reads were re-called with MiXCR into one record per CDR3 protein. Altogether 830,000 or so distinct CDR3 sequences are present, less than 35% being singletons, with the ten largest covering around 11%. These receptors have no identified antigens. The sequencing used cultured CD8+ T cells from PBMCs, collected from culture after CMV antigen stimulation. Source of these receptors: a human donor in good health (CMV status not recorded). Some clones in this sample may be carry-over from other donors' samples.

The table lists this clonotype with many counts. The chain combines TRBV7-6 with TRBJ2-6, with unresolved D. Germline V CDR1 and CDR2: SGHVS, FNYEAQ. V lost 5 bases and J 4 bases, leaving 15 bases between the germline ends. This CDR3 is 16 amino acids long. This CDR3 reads CASSDGTEPGANVLTF. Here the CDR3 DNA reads TGTGCCAGCAGCGACGGAACCGAGCCCGGGGCCAACGTCCTGACTTTC.

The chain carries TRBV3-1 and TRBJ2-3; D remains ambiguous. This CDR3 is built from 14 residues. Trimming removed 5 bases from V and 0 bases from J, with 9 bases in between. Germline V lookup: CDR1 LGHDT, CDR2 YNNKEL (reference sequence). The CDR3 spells CASSEPSSTDTQYF. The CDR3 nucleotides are TGTGCCAGCAGCGAGCCCAGTAGCACAGATACGCAGTATTTT.

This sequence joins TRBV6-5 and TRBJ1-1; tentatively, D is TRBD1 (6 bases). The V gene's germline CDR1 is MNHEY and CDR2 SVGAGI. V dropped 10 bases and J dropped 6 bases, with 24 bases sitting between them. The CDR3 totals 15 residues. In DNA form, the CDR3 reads TGTGCCACAGGGGAAGGGGACTTAGGCGTCTCTGAAGCTTTCTTT. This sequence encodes CATGEGDLGVSEAFF.

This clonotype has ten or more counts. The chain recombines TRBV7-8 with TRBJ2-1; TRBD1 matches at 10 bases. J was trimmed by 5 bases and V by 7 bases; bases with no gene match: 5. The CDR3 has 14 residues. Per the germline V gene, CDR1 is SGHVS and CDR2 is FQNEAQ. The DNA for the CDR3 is TGTGCCAGCACGGGGACAGGGGTTCACAATGAGCAGTTCTTC. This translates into CASTGTGVHNEQFF.

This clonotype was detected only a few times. CDR3: CASSIVDLPNNEQFF. The CDR3 bases are TGTGCCAGTAGTATAGTGGACCTCCCAAACAATGAGCAGTTCTTC. The chain employs TRBV19 and TRBJ2-1, with D uncertain. Trimming removed 1 base at V and 5 bases at J, with 12 bases between. CDR1 LNHDA and CDR2 SQIVND come from the germline V gene (reference sequence). The CDR3 loop spans 15 amino acids.

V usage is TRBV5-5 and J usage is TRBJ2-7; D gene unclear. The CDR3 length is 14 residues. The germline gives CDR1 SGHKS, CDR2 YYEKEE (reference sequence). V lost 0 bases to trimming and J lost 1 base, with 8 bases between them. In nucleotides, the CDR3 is TGTGCCAGCAGCTTGGCCAGGTTATCCTACGAGCAGTACTTC. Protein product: CASSLARLSYEQYF.

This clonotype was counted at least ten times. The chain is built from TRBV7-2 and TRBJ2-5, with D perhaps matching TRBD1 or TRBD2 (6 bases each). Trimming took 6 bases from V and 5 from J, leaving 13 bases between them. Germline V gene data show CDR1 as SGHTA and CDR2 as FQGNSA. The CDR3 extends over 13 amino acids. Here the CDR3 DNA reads TGTGCCAGCAGTATCTTAGGGGGGGAGACCCAGTACTTC. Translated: CASSILGGETQYF.

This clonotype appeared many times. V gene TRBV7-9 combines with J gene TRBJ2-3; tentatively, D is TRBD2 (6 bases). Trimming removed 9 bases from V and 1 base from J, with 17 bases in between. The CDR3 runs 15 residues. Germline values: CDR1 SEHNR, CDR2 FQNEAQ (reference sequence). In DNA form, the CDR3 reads TGTGCCAGTAATCTCAGTGGCGGGGGCACAGATACGCAGTATTTT. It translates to CASNLSGGGTDTQYF.

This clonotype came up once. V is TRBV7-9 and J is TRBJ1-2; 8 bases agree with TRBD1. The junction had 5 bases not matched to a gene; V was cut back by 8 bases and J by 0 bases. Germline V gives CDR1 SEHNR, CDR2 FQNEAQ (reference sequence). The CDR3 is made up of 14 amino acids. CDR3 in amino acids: CASGGQGTNYGYTF. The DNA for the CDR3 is TGTGCCAGCGGAGGACAGGGCACTAACTATGGCTACACCTTC.

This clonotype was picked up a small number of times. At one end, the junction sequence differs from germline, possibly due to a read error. This chain's CDR3 is CASSLTGGGQTVLVF. The CDR3 DNA reads TGTGCCAGCAGCTTGACAGGGGGCGGCCAGACGGTATTGGTCTTT. V and J are TRBV7-6 and TRBJ1-1; 10 bases map to TRBD1. CDR1 and CDR2 (germline): SGHVS, FNYEAQ. The CDR3 contains 15 residues.

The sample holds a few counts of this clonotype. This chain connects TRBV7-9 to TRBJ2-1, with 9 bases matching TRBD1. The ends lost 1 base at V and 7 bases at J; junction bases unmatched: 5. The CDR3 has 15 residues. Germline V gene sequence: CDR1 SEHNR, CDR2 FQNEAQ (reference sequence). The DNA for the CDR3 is TGTGCCAGCAGCTTAGTACAGGGGGCGCGTAATGAGCAGTTCTTC. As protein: CASSLVQGARNEQFF.